The next 21 T cell receptor beta chains were all read from a single sample in a study of T cell responses to AZD1222 COVID-19 vaccine. The data were produced by immunoSEQ multiplex PCR, yet TCRdb's version contains in-frame clones alone and is incomplete. The data hold 120,000 to 150,000 clones, with around 83% observed a single time. Specimen: peripheral blood, collected on day 0 of MenACWY control vaccination. All receptors derive from an adult in good health.

The chain links TRBV3-1 (or the pseudogene TRBV3-2) to TRBJ1-2; 8 positions match TRBD1. The J segment lost 4 bases and the V segment lost 4 bases, leaving 5 bases of the junction unmatched. The germline gives CDR1 LGHDT, CDR2 YNNKEL (reference sequence). The CDR3 is 14 residues long. The CDR3 DNA is TGTGCCAGCAGCCCCAGGGGGCTGGGCTATGGCTACACCTTC. It encodes CASSPRGLGYGYTF.

The chain carries TRBV5-6 and TRBJ1-2; no definite D call. Germline assignment: CDR1 SGHDT and CDR2 YYEEEE. This CDR3 region has 11 residues. Trimming cost V 0 bases and J 7 bases, with 4 bases left between them. The CDR3 spells CASSLAGGYTF. DNA for the CDR3: TGTGCCAGCAGCTTGGCGGGTGGCTACACCTTC.

The V and J genes are TRBV27 and TRBJ1-6; 8 bases agree with TRBD1. Losses at the gene ends were 3 bases for V and 7 bases for J; bases not matched to a gene: 8. Germline values: CDR1 MNHEY, CDR2 SMNVEV (reference sequence). The CDR3 has 16 residues. The CDR3 loop is CASSLGFGTGNSPLHF. For the CDR3, the DNA is TGTGCCAGCAGTTTGGGGTTCGGGACAGGAAATTCACCCCTCCACTTT.

J is TRBJ1-4 and V is TRBV7-9; 8 bases map to TRBD1. The CDR3 runs 15 residues. V shed 5 bases and J 7 bases; nucleotides not matched to a gene: 9. In germline, CDR1 is SEHNR, CDR2 FQNEAQ (reference sequence). CDR3 loop: CASSTRTGLGEKLFF. CDR3 DNA sequence: TGTGCCAGCAGCACCCGGACAGGGTTGGGTGAAAAACTGTTTTTT.

V and J are TRBV3-1 (or the pseudogene TRBV3-2) and TRBJ1-2, with no clear D. Trimming took off 1 base at V and 7 bases at J, with 10 bases between the two ends. Germline-derived CDR1 and CDR2 are LGHDT and YNNKEL (reference sequence). The CDR3 extends over 13 amino acids. The CDR3 sequence is CASSQVGWGGYTF. CDR3 DNA: TGTGCCAGCAGCCAAGTGGGTTGGGGTGGCTACACCTTC.

With regard to this clone: The same CDR3 is also encoded by other DNA sequences in this sample. This chain joins TRBV4-1 and TRBJ1-1; D call uncertain. Looked up from germline, CDR1 is MGHRA and CDR2 is YSYEKL. CDR3 length: 13 amino acids. V gave up 0 bases and J gave up 3 bases, with 5 bases separating them. The CDR3 spells CASSQDRDTEAFF. The CDR3 nucleotides read TGCGCCAGCAGCCAAGATCGGGACACTGAAGCTTTCTTT.

This clone was recorded a few times. The chain recombines TRBV5-1 with TRBJ2-2; perhaps TRBD2 as D (5 bases). CDR1 and CDR2 from the germline V gene are SGHRS and YFSETQ. This CDR3 contains 15 residues. The V end lost 6 bases, the J end lost 1 base, and 13 bases lay between the germline ends. In DNA, the CDR3 is TGCGCCAGCAAGGGCATTGAGGGGAACACCGGGGAGCTGTTTTTT. Its translation: CASKGIEGNTGELFF.

The chain uses TRBV6-5 and TRBJ1-2; D possibly corresponds to TRBD1 (6 bases). V lost 5 bases, J lost 5 bases, and 18 bases lay in between. From germline, CDR1 is MNHEY and CDR2 SVGAGI. This CDR3 has 15 amino acids. CDR3 sequence: CASSHRDILSYGYTF. DNA of the CDR3: TGTGCCAGCAGTCACAGGGATATCCTGTCGTATGGCTACACCTTC.

This rearrangement joins TRBV9 to TRBJ1-3, with D possibly matching TRBD1 (5 bases). Germline CDR1 reads SGDLS; CDR2 reads YYNGEE. The germline V and J ends were trimmed by 3 bases and 4 bases, with 17 bases remaining between them. This CDR3 contains 16 residues. CDR3 sequence: CASSESSGGFGNTIYF. The CDR3 DNA is TGTGCCAGCAGCGAGTCTTCTGGGGGGTTCGGAAACACCATATATTTT. Together with reference TRBV9 and TRBJ1-3, the CDR3 gives the full variable domain: DSGVTQTPKHLITATGQRVTLRCSPRSGDLSVYWYQQSLDQGLQFLIQYYNGEERAKGNILERFSAQQFPDLHSELNLSSLELGDSALYFCASSESSGGFGNTIYFGEGSWLTVV.

The chain is built from TRBV25-1 and TRBJ2-1; unclear D gene. Germline assignment: CDR1 MGHDK and CDR2 SYGVNS. This CDR3 is 16 amino acids long. Trimming shortened V by 8 bases and J by 1 base, and 18 bases separated the two germline ends. The CDR3 loop reads CASESTGYSSYNEQFF. As DNA, the CDR3 is TGTGCCAGCGAGAGTACGGGCTACAGTTCCTACAATGAGCAGTTCTTC.

This chain connects TRBV19 to TRBJ1-5, with D possibly TRBD1 on 6 matching bases. The CDR3 length is 14 residues. The ends were cut back, 6 bases at V and 2 bases at J, with 11 bases in the middle. Germline assignment: CDR1 LNHDA and CDR2 SQIVND (reference sequence). In nucleotides, the CDR3 is TGTGCCAGTAGGTGGGGGCCAGGCAATCAGCCCCAGCATTTT. This encodes CASRWGPGNQPQHF.

The chain links TRBV5-4 to TRBJ1-4, with 8 bases matching TRBD1. The CDR3 extends over 15 amino acids. Germline CDR1 SGHNT, CDR2 YYREEE (reference sequence). With V trimmed by 4 bases and J by 0 bases, 2 bases remained unmatched. CDR3 sequence: CASSADRATNEKLFF. The CDR3 DNA reads as TGTGCCAGCAGCGCGGACAGGGCAACTAATGAAAAACTGTTTTTT. Variable domain in full (rest from reference TRBV5-4 and TRBJ1-4): ETGVTQSPTHLIKTRGQQVTLRCSSQSGHNTVSWYQQALGQGPQFIFQYYREEENGRGNFPPRFSGLQFPNYSSELNVNALELDDSALYLCASSADRATNEKLFFGSGTQLSVL.

The chain carries TRBV6-5 and TRBJ1-1, with 7 nucleotides matching TRBD1. This CDR3 contains 15 residues. The V segment lost 5 bases and the J segment 4 bases; nucleotides outside the gene matches: 10. Germline V gene lookup returns CDR1 MNHEY and CDR2 SVGAGI. CDR3 loop: CASSLRTGLGTEAFF. CDR3 coding DNA: TGTGCCAGCAGTCTCAGGACAGGCTTAGGCACTGAAGCTTTCTTT.

The rearrangement uses TRBV3-1 (or the pseudogene TRBV3-2) and TRBJ1-4, with D possibly TRBD1 on 5 matching bases. The CDR3 covers 19 residues. The germline gives CDR1 LGHDT, CDR2 YNNKEL (reference sequence). The V and J ends lost 4 bases and 4 bases respectively, with 25 bases between them. CDR3 coding DNA: TGTGCCAGCAGCCTTCGGCTCGGGGCTTTAGAGCAAAGTAATGAAAAACTGTTTTTT. Translated: CASSLRLGALEQSNEKLFF.

In the case of this clone: Additional DNA sequences in this sample encode the identical CDR3. V usage is TRBV19 and J usage is TRBJ2-1; maybe TRBD1 (6 bases). Germline V gene data show CDR1 as LNHDA and CDR2 as SQIVND (reference sequence). The V gene lost 2 bases and the J gene lost 4 bases, with 9 bases spanning the gap. The CDR3 contains 14 residues. The CDR3 reads CASSIQGIYNEQFF. For the CDR3, the DNA is TGTGCCAGTAGTATACAGGGGATTTACAATGAGCAGTTCTTC.

V is TRBV3-1 (or the pseudogene TRBV3-2) and J is TRBJ2-7; D is uncertain. The CDR3 extends over 13 amino acids. Per germline, CDR1 LGHDT and CDR2 YNNKEL (reference sequence). The germline V and J ends were trimmed by 0 bases and 6 bases, with 9 bases remaining between them. As DNA, the CDR3 is TGTGCCAGCAGCCAAGATAGCCTAGGCGAGCAGTACTTC. It yields the protein CASSQDSLGEQYF.

The J gene is TRBJ1-2, the V gene TRBV6-2 or TRBV6-3; D is uncertain. The CDR3 has 13 residues. Deletions cut 2 bases from V and 2 bases from J, with 6 bases between. Germline V gene lookup returns CDR1 MNHEY and CDR2 SVGEGT. CDR3 region: CASSYMGNYGYTF. Here the CDR3 DNA reads TGTGCCAGCAGTTACATGGGGAACTATGGCTACACCTTC.

This rearrangement joins TRBV19 to TRBJ2-1; D tentatively fits TRBD1 or TRBD2 (5 bases each). In germline, CDR1 is LNHDA, CDR2 SQIVND (reference sequence). Trimming removed 7 bases at V and 6 bases at J, with 16 bases between. The CDR3 runs 14 residues. This CDR3 reads CASTHWAGTNEQFF. Written as DNA, the CDR3 is TGTGCCAGTACCCATTGGGCAGGGACCAATGAGCAGTTCTTC.

The chain combines TRBV19 with TRBJ1-5, with TRBD1 as a possible D gene (5 bases). V lost 10 bases, J lost 6 bases, and 16 bases lay in between. Germline V CDR1 and CDR2: LNHDA, SQIVND (reference sequence). This CDR3 is built from 13 residues. The CDR3 region has the DNA TGTGCCACCGGGGGGGGGAGGACTCAGCCCCAGCATTTT. Its protein is CATGGGRTQPQHF.

In this sample, this clone turned up once. This rearrangement joins TRBV27 to TRBJ2-5, with unresolved D. The germline V gene encodes CDR1 MNHEY and CDR2 SMNVEV (reference sequence). V was shortened by 3 bases and J by 0 bases, with 11 bases between the two germline ends. This CDR3 has 15 amino acids. CDR3 sequence: CASSLSPWNQETQYF. The CDR3 nucleotides read TGTGCCAGCAGTTTGAGCCCGTGGAACCAAGAGACCCAGTACTTC.

The chain carries TRBV9 and TRBJ1-4, with no clear D. The CDR3 is made up of 15 amino acids. Deletions cut 3 bases from V and 2 bases from J, with 11 bases between. Germline V lookup: CDR1 SGDLS, CDR2 YYNGEE. The CDR3 DNA is TGTGCCAGCAGCGAGCGTGTGAGGACTAATGAAAAACTGTTTTTT. This codes for CASSERVRTNEKLFF.